A single sample is the source of the 4 T cell receptor beta chains below, sequenced in a study of blood T cell repertoires in COVID-19 (dated by TCRdb to 2018 to 2020). The library was made by the immunoSEQ multiplex PCR assay. TCRdb's version of the immuneACCESS table is confined to in-frame rearrangements and falls short of the full clone set. An unresolved V gene accounts for under half of the shortfall where checked; the remainder is of unknown origin. The sample table records about 61,000 clones; about 80% of these occur just once. Of the sample, roughly a fifth falls within the top ten clones. Sequenced material: peripheral blood. The receptors were gathered from a man at least 80 years old with active or convalescent COVID-19.

There are a few counts of this clone. The rearrangement uses TRBV19 and TRBJ2-7; 9 nucleotides line up with TRBD2. Germline loops: CDR1 LNHDA, CDR2 SQIVND (reference sequence). The CDR3 runs to 14 residues. V lost 11 bases and J lost 1; bases outside the gene matches: 9. This CDR3 is CACPVAGVSYEQYF. CDR3 bases: TGTGCCTGCCCCGTAGCGGGAGTTTCCTACGAGCAGTACTTC.

The chain links TRBV3-1 (or the pseudogene TRBV3-2) to TRBJ2-5; D ambiguous. CDR3 size: 12 residues. Germline assignment: CDR1 LGHDT and CDR2 YNNKEL (reference sequence). V shed 4 bases and J shed 1 base, with 4 bases lying between them. The CDR3 DNA reads TGTGCCAGCAGCCCCTTCCAAGAGACCCAGTACTTC. Protein: CASSPFQETQYF.

This clone turned up a few times. The chain carries TRBV9 and TRBJ1-3; possibly TRBD1 for D (5 bases). Germline V gene data show CDR1 as SGDLS and CDR2 as YYNGEE. V shed 3 bases and J shed 2 bases, with 9 bases lying between them. This CDR3 has 14 residues. CDR3 bases: TGTGCCAGCAGCGCTCAGGGTACTGGAAACACCATATATTTT. Amino acids: CASSAQGTGNTIYF.

The chain links TRBV28 to TRBJ2-5; 10 nucleotides line up with TRBD1. The CDR3 has 16 amino acids. Per the germline V gene, CDR1 is MDHEN and CDR2 is SYDVKM. J lost 1 base, V lost 1 base, and 3 bases had no gene match. CDR3 sequence: CASSLSGQGLQETQYF. The DNA of the CDR3 is TGTGCCAGCAGTTTATCGGGACAGGGGCTCCAAGAGACCCAGTACTTC. The full variable domain, its missing parts supplied by reference TRBV28 and TRBJ2-5, is DVKVTQSSRYLVKRTGEKVFLECVQDMDHENMFWYRQDPGLGLRLIYFSYDVKMKEKGDIPEGYSVSREKKERFSLILESASTNQTSMYLCASSLSGQGLQETQYFGPGTRLLVL.